Sequencing of this T cell receptor (beta chain) was carried out in a study of blood T cell repertoires in COVID-19. About the research overall: Donors in the United States, Italy and Spain gave samples during acute or convalescent COVID-19.

This clone has just a few counts. This same CDR3 is encoded by further DNA sequences in the sample. Sequencing was performed with immunoSEQ multiplex PCR; in TCRdb, only in-frame clones are kept and a portion is missing. The table lists 97,000 or so clones, roughly 92% of them singletons, with roughly 1.9% in the top ten. Trimming removed 9 bases from V and 8 bases from J, with 10 bases in between. Looked up from germline, CDR1 is LNHDA and CDR2 is SQIVND (reference sequence). This CDR3 is built from 11 residues. In Seattle, patients joined the study during active infection and were tracked longitudinally.

V usage is TRBV19 and J usage is TRBJ1-4, with TRBD1 as a possible D gene (5 bases). What was sequenced was peripheral blood. This clonotype originated in a woman aged 45-65 years with COVID-19, enrolled during active disease. In DNA, the CDR3 is TGTGCCAGCCGGGAGGGGGAAAAACTGTTTTTT. It translates to CASREGEKLFF.